The 24 T cell receptor beta chains listed next were all sequenced from one sample in a study of T cells in Graves' hyperthyroidism and ophthalmopathy (dated by TCRdb to about 2019). Library generation was performed with multiplex PCR. Sequenced on an Illumina HiSeq 2000. The TCR beta CDR3 regions were amplified from RNA transcripts. For the first round of RT-PCR on the TCR CDR3, the HTBI primer set was used together with the Qiagen OneStep RT-PCR kit. Through fastp at Q25 and MiXCR, TCRdb rebuilt clones from the public reads, retaining in-frame beta chains. Rows are combined by CDR3 protein, so each entry shows the most common genes and DNA. Counted in this sample were 650,000 to 850,000 distinct CDR3 sequences; around 19% of them appeared once. The top ten hold roughly a sixth of the sample. Sample: blood. The source is a woman aged 45-65 years with Graves' hyperthyroidism that later progressed to Graves' ophthalmopathy.

The chain employs TRBV9 and TRBJ2-3, with D unclear. There are 14 residues in the CDR3. Per the germline V gene, CDR1 is SGDLS and CDR2 is YYNGEE. The V end lost 0 bases, the J end lost 4 bases, and 9 bases lay between the germline ends. CDR3 DNA: TGTGCCAGCAGCGTAGATCCAGACCCAGATACGCAGTATTTT. It yields the protein CASSVDPDPDTQYF.

The chain has TRBV7-3 and TRBJ2-3; 12 bases agree with TRBD2. The CDR3 sequence is 15 residues long. CDR1 is SGHTA and CDR2 is FQGTGA in the germline V gene. V shed 5 bases, J shed 5 bases, and the junction held 5 bases outside the gene matches. DNA for the CDR3: TGTGCCAGCAGCCCCGGGGGACTAGCGGGAGATACGCAGTATTTT. Protein product: CASSPGGLAGDTQYF.

In this sample, this clonotype turned up a few times. The chain links TRBV27 to TRBJ1-1; 7 bases agree with TRBD1. Germline V CDR1 and CDR2: MNHEY, SMNVEV (reference sequence). The V and J ends lost 6 bases and 0 bases, in that order; junction bases with no gene match: 10. CDR3 size: 16 residues. CDR3 residues: CASRPIGTDMNTEAFF. CDR3 nucleotide sequence: TGTGCCAGCAGACCGATTGGGACAGACATGAACACTGAAGCTTTCTTT.

This chain's CDR3 is CASSLVRGTIQETQYF. DNA for the CDR3: TGTGCCAGCAGCTTAGTGCGGGGGACCATCCAAGAGACCCAGTACTTC. J is TRBJ2-5 and V is TRBV7-2; 7 nucleotides line up with TRBD2. Losses at the gene ends were 1 base for V and 1 base for J; bases not matched to a gene: 6. CDR3 length: 16 residues. The germline V gene has CDR1 SGHTA and CDR2 FQGNSA.

The rearrangement joins TRBV5-1 to TRBJ2-7; a possible D gene is TRBD2 (5 bases). Trimming removed 4 bases at V and 4 bases at J, with 12 bases between. The CDR3 loop spans 13 amino acids. The germline V gene has CDR1 SGHRS and CDR2 YFSETQ. The CDR3 sequence is CASSQTGVYEQYF. CDR3 in DNA: TGCGCCAGCAGCCAGACCGGGGTTTACGAGCAGTACTTC.

This clonotype was seen a handful of times. The chain joins TRBV27 to TRBJ2-6, with D possibly being TRBD1 or TRBD2 (5 bases each). The V end lost 0 bases, the J end lost 2 bases, and 8 bases lay between the germline ends. The length of the CDR3 is 16 residues. From germline, CDR1 is MNHEY and CDR2 SMNVEV (reference sequence). CDR3 in amino acids: CASSLSTGPGANVLTF. The CDR3 nucleotides read TGTGCCAGCAGTTTATCGACGGGACCTGGGGCCAACGTCCTGACTTTC. The whole variable domain, filled in from reference TRBV27 and TRBJ2-6, reads EAQVTQNPRYLITVTGKKLTVTCSQNMNHEYMSWYRQDPGLGLRQIYYSMNVEVTDKGDVPEGYKVSRKEKRNFPLILESPSPNQTSLYFCASSLSTGPGANVLTFGAGSRLTVL.

As to this clonotype: This sequence may be a read error, since a much larger clone differs from it by one base. J is TRBJ2-1 and V is TRBV3-1; TRBD2 matches at 12 bases. The assigned J gene may be wrong: the sequence end matches TRBJ2-7 better. CDR1 is LGHDT, CDR2 YNNKEL, per germline (reference sequence). The CDR3 runs to 15 residues. The CDR3 loop reads CASSHRTSGVNEQYF. CDR3 DNA: TGTGCCAGCAGCCACCGGACTAGCGGGGTCAATGAGCAGTACTTC.

The J gene is TRBJ1-6, the V gene TRBV6-1, with D maybe TRBD1 (5 bases). Deletions cut 7 bases from V and 8 bases from J, with 12 bases between. The CDR3 consists of 13 residues. CDR1 MNHNS and CDR2 SASEGT come from the germline V gene. Here the CDR3 reads CASNRDFYSPLHF. The CDR3 DNA reads TGTGCCAGCAACCGGGACTTCTATTCACCCCTCCACTTT.

V is TRBV7-6 and J is TRBJ2-3; 10 nucleotides match TRBD1. The CDR3 runs 16 residues. Germline V gene data show CDR1 as SGHVS and CDR2 as FNYEAQ. After removal of 4 bases from V and 1 base from J, the junction contained 5 bases not matched to a gene. In nucleotides, the CDR3 is TGTGCCAGCAGCTCGGGGACAGGGGTTGGCACAGATACGCAGTATTTT. Its translation is CASSSGTGVGTDTQYF.

This clonotype was observed many times. The junction differs from germline at one of its ends, possibly a read error. V is TRBV20-1 and J is TRBJ2-5; TRBD2 matches at 12 bases. The CDR3 runs to 15 residues. Per the germline V gene, CDR1 is DFQATT and CDR2 is SNEGSKA (reference sequence). CDR3 sequence: CSAATSGGLQKTQYF. Written as DNA, the CDR3 is TGCAGTGCTGCGACTAGCGGGGGTCTCCAAAAGACCCAGTACTTC.

The genes are TRBV18 and TRBJ1-3; the match to TRBD1 covers 8 bases. This CDR3 is 14 amino acids long. Germline CDR1 is KGHSH and CDR2 is LQKENI. With V trimmed by 3 bases and J by 7 bases, 5 bases remained unmatched. The CDR3 DNA follows: TGTGCCAGCTCACCGACAGGGGCTAGTAACACCATATATTTT. Its protein is CASSPTGASNTIYF.

The V and J genes are TRBV2 and TRBJ2-7, with TRBD2 as a possible D gene (5 bases). Trimming stripped 4 bases from V and 1 base from J, with 14 bases between. The CDR3 extends over 15 amino acids. Germline V gene data show CDR1 as SNHLY and CDR2 as FYNNEI. The CDR3 sequence: CASSGEAVPSYEQYF. In DNA, the CDR3 is TGTGCCAGCAGTGGGGAAGCGGTTCCATCCTACGAGCAGTACTTC.

The chain is built from TRBV5-6 and TRBJ2-3; 7 bases are a match to TRBD1. The CDR3 extends over 16 amino acids. J gave up 4 bases and V 1 base, and 9 bases lay outside the gene matches. CDR1 and CDR2 from the germline V gene are SGHDT and YYEEEE. The CDR3 nucleotides read TGTGCCAGCAGCTTGCCCCTTTGGGACAGTTCAGATACGCAGTATTTT. Protein product: CASSLPLWDSSDTQYF.

The table lists this clonotype with many counts. The chain is built from TRBV18 and TRBJ1-5, with D maybe TRBD1 (6 bases). The CDR3 spans 15 residues. The ends were cut back, 2 bases at V and 6 bases at J, with 14 bases in the middle. CDR1 is KGHSH, CDR2 LQKENI, per germline. This chain's CDR3 is CASSPSSGAGQPQHF. In DNA form, the CDR3 reads TGTGCCAGCTCACCAAGCTCAGGGGCCGGTCAGCCCCAGCATTTT.

This clonotype came up many times. The gene calls are TRBV11-2 and TRBJ2-5, with 8 positions matching TRBD2. The CDR3 runs 14 residues. J was trimmed by 5 bases and V by 1 base; bases with no gene match: 3. Germline lookup yields CDR1 SGHAT and CDR2 FQNNGV. The CDR3 coding sequence is TGTGCCAGCAGCTTAGGACTAGCGATGGAGACCCAGTACTTC. This gives the protein CASSLGLAMETQYF.

This sequence joins TRBV19 and TRBJ1-2, with unresolved D. The length of the CDR3 is 15 residues. The germline V gene encodes CDR1 LNHDA and CDR2 SQIVND (reference sequence). Trimming left V 3 bases short and J 4 bases short, with 15 bases between. CDR3 bases: TGTGCCAGTAGTATCCTTGGGGAGACGTCCTATGGCTACACCTTC. Its protein is CASSILGETSYGYTF.

DNA for the CDR3: TGTGCCAGCAGCCCGGGACAGGAGAGATCCTACGAGCAGTACTTC. The encoded protein is CASSPGQERSYEQYF. The chain links TRBV12-3 or TRBV12-4 to TRBJ2-7; 8 nucleotides align to TRBD1. The V gene end was trimmed by 6 bases and the J gene end by 1 base; junction bases not matched to a gene: 8. The CDR3 runs 15 residues.

In nucleotides, the CDR3 is TGTGCCAGCAGCGTAGCGGCTATCGGGGGAAAACTGTTTTTT. Its translation: CASSVAAIGGKLFF. The chain combines TRBV9 with TRBJ1-4, with a possible D match to TRBD1 (5 bases). The CDR3 length is 14 residues. V gave up 0 bases and J gave up 10 bases, with 13 bases separating them. Germline V gives CDR1 SGDLS, CDR2 YYNGEE. Based on the CDR3 plus reference TRBV9 and TRBJ1-4, the full variable domain is DSGVTQTPKHLITATGQRVTLRCSPRSGDLSVYWYQQSLDQGLQFLIQYYNGEERAKGNILERFSAQQFPDLHSELNLSSLELGDSALYFCASSVAAIGGKLFFGSGTQLSVL.

In its sample, this clonotype was seen many times. CDR3 in DNA: TGCGCCAGCAGCTTGGAGTACGTCAACACTGAAGCTTTCTTT. Translated, it gives CASSLEYVNTEAFF. The chain joins TRBV5-1 to TRBJ1-1; D is unclear. Germline CDR1 reads SGHRS; CDR2 reads YFSETQ. This CDR3 is built from 14 residues. With 0 bases removed from V and 2 bases from J, the gap between germline ends came to 8 bases.

This clonotype was counted ten times or more. The chain recombines TRBV3-1 with TRBJ1-2; TRBD1 is a possible D gene (6 bases). CDR1 and CDR2 from the germline V gene are LGHDT and YNNKEL (reference sequence). The V gene lost 1 base and the J gene lost 2 bases, with 11 bases spanning the gap. The CDR3 runs 15 residues. DNA for the CDR3: TGTGCCAGCAGCCAAGTAGGACAGTTAAACTATGGCTACACCTTC. This encodes CASSQVGQLNYGYTF.

The rearrangement uses TRBV29-1 and TRBJ2-2; D possibly uses TRBD1 or TRBD2 (5 bases each). Germline CDR1 and CDR2: SQVTM and ANQGSEA. CDR3 length: 15 residues. The germline V and J ends were trimmed by 4 bases and 4 bases, with 16 bases remaining between them. Here the CDR3 reads CSVVLLAGTTGELFF. The CDR3 DNA reads as TGCAGCGTTGTTCTCCTCGCAGGGACCACCGGGGAGCTGTTTTTT.

The rearrangement uses TRBV27 and TRBJ1-3; TRBD1 agrees at 7 bases. The CDR3 totals 14 residues. The V gene end was trimmed by 5 bases and the J gene end by 14 bases; junction bases not matched to a gene: 15. Germline values: CDR1 MNHEY, CDR2 SMNVEV (reference sequence). The CDR3 bases are TGTGCCAGCAGTCCAGGGACAGATGGGGGAGGACTATATTTT. This sequence encodes CASSPGTDGGGLYF.

This clonotype was observed at least ten times. The chain is built from TRBV20-1 and TRBJ1-1; the D gene is possibly TRBD1 (5 bases). V was clipped by 5 bases and J by 2 bases, with 15 bases between them. CDR3 size: 14 residues. Per germline, CDR1 DFQATT and CDR2 SNEGSKA (reference sequence). CDR3 nucleotides: TGCAGTGCTGGGGGATTACAACTAAACACTGAAGCTTTCTTT. Its protein product is CSAGGLQLNTEAFF.

This clonotype was counted many times. This chain uses TRBV12-3 or TRBV12-4 with TRBJ1-1; D uncertain. V lost 2 bases, J lost 7 bases, and 14 bases lay in between. CDR3 length equals 14 residues. CDR3 in DNA: TGTGCCAGCAGTTTAACCTCATTGGGCAGTGAAGCTTTCTTT. The encoded protein is CASSLTSLGSEAFF.